This T cell receptor (beta chain) originates from a study of breast tumors, draining lymph nodes, adjacent tissues. Study findings and constraints: Tumors had less TCR diversity than lymph nodes, more than nontumor tissue.

A single record per CDR3 protein comes from TCRdb applying MiXCR to the multiplex PCR reads. The sample consists of several thousand distinct CDR3 sequences, about two fifths of them appearing once. This clonotype has a count of ten or more. The antigen remains unidentified. This CDR3 is built from 15 residues. V lost 0 bases, J lost 2 bases, and 10 bases lay in between. Germline CDR1 and CDR2: MNHEY and SMNVEV (reference sequence). Sequenced: tumor-adjacent breast tissue. The chain has TRBV27 and TRBJ1-2; D not resolved. This TCR derives from a female donor with breast cancer. Some clones in this sample may be carry-over from other donors' samples. The CDR3 protein is CASSLSAAHNYGYTF. The CDR3, as DNA: TGTGCCAGCAGTTTATCAGCGGCTCACAACTATGGCTACACCTTC.